The 14 T cell receptor beta chains reported below all come from one sample, sequenced in a study of blood T cell repertoires in COVID-19. Only in-frame clones appear in the TCRdb table, and some are missing; sequencing was by immunoSEQ multiplex PCR. Of 160,000 or so clones listed, under 90% are singletons. Input material: peripheral blood. The receptors were sampled from a man between 60 and 70 years old with acute or convalescent COVID-19.

The chain carries TRBV27 and TRBJ2-2; TRBD1 might be the D (5 bases). V was cut by 6 bases and J by 1 base, with 12 bases left in between. The CDR3 is 15 amino acids. CDR1 MNHEY and CDR2 SMNVEV come from the germline V gene (reference sequence). In DNA, the CDR3 is TGTGCCAGCAGAAACCAGGGAAGGAACACCGGGGAGCTGTTTTTT. Translation: CASRNQGRNTGELFF.

V usage is TRBV3-1 (or the pseudogene TRBV3-2) and J usage is TRBJ1-1; D is unclear. Germline V gives CDR1 LGHDT, CDR2 YNNKEL (reference sequence). Between the trimmed V and J ends, which lost 1 base and 11 bases, there was a span of 14 bases. The CDR3 runs 13 residues. This CDR3 is CASSQVAGREAFF. The CDR3 region has the DNA TGTGCCAGCAGCCAAGTTGCGGGGAGGGAGGCTTTCTTT.

This clone was seen once. V and J are TRBV7-2 and TRBJ1-2, with a tentative D call TRBD1 (6 bases). The CDR3 consists of 14 residues. The ends were cut back, 5 bases at V and 5 bases at J, with 15 bases in the middle. CDR1 SGHTA and CDR2 FQGNSA come from the germline V gene. The CDR3: CASSHDRSEYGYTF. In DNA form, the CDR3 reads TGTGCCAGCAGCCACGACAGGTCAGAGTATGGCTACACCTTC.

The J gene is TRBJ2-7, the V gene TRBV15; D is uncertain. V lost 3 bases and J lost 2, with 8 bases in between. CDR1 and CDR2 (germline): LNHNV, YYDKDF (reference sequence). The CDR3 spans 13 residues. CDR3 in amino acids: CATSRGLTYEQYF. The CDR3 DNA reads as TGTGCCACCAGCAGGGGCCTCACCTACGAGCAGTACTTC.

This clone was seen only a few times. The genes are TRBV19 and TRBJ2-7; maybe TRBD1 (6 bases). The CDR3 consists of 15 residues. V lost 9 bases and J 10 bases, leaving 28 bases between the germline ends. Germline values: CDR1 LNHDA, CDR2 SQIVND (reference sequence). CDR3 residues: CASSQQGVDRREQYF. CDR3 bases: TGTGCCAGCTCCCAACAGGGTGTTGACCGCCGGGAACAGTACTTC.

This chain links TRBV5-5 with TRBJ2-1; no clear D. The CDR3 runs 15 residues. V lost 6 bases, J lost 0 bases, and 13 bases lay in between. Germline V gene lookup returns CDR1 SGHKS and CDR2 YYEKEE (reference sequence). CDR3 protein: CASTPLLSSYNEQFF. The CDR3 DNA is TGTGCCAGCACCCCACTCCTGAGCTCCTACAATGAGCAGTTCTTC. Looking up the rest from reference TRBV5-5 and TRBJ2-1 gives the full variable domain: DAGVTQSPTHLIKTRGQQVTLRCSPISGHKSVSWYQQVLGQGPQFIFQYYEKEERGRGNFPDRFSARQFPNYSSELNVNALLLGDSALYLCASTPLLSSYNEQFFGPGTRLTVL.

The chain has TRBV15 and TRBJ1-5; D is undetermined. Germline V gene data show CDR1 as LNHNV and CDR2 as YYDKDF (reference sequence). V lost 0 bases and J 7 bases, leaving 7 bases between the germline ends. This CDR3 spans 13 amino acids. The chain's CDR3 is CATSREQSQPQHF. CDR3 sequence (DNA): TGTGCCACCAGCAGAGAACAGTCCCAGCCCCAGCATTTT. The full variable domain, in which reference TRBV15 and TRBJ1-5 provide the parts outside the CDR3, is DAMVIQNPRYQVTQFGKPVTLSCSQTLNHNVMYWYQQKSSQAPKLLFHYYDKDFNNEADTPDNFQSRRPNTSFCFLDIRSPGLGDTAMYLCATSREQSQPQHFGDGTRLSIL.

V usage is TRBV7-2 and J usage is TRBJ2-3; 8 bases fit TRBD2. V shed 6 bases, J shed 10 bases, and the junction held 6 bases outside the gene matches. CDR1 and CDR2 (germline): SGHTA, FQGNSA. This CDR3 comprises 12 residues. CDR3 sequence: CASRPAGVAQYF. The CDR3 region has the DNA TGTGCCAGCAGGCCAGCGGGAGTAGCGCAGTATTTT.

The genes are TRBV29-1 and TRBJ1-1; TRBD1 matches at 8 bases. After removal of 1 base from V and 4 bases from J, the junction contained 2 bases not matched to a gene. CDR1 and CDR2 (germline): SQVTM, ANQGSEA. This CDR3 region has 13 residues. The CDR3 DNA is TGCAGCGTTGAAGGGACAGGGCGCACTGAAGCTTTCTTT. It encodes CSVEGTGRTEAFF.

The chain employs TRBV9 and TRBJ1-5; TRBD1 might be the D (5 bases). The V and J ends lost 8 bases and 0 bases respectively, with 15 bases between them. The CDR3 has 15 amino acids. Germline lookup yields CDR1 SGDLS and CDR2 YYNGEE. CDR3 in amino acids: CARSGRPFSNQPQHF. The CDR3 DNA follows: TGTGCCAGATCAGGGAGGCCTTTTAGCAATCAGCCCCAGCATTTT.

This clone was seen a few times. The chain joins TRBV7-9 to TRBJ1-3; D uncertain. The V gene lost 4 bases and the J gene lost 0 bases, with 16 bases spanning the gap. The germline V gene has CDR1 SEHNR and CDR2 FQNEAQ (reference sequence). The CDR3 has 17 amino acids. CDR3 coding DNA: TGTGCCAGCAGCTCCCGGTTCGTGAGGGTCTCTGGAAACACCATATATTTT. Residues: CASSSRFVRVSGNTIYF.

J is TRBJ1-1 and V is TRBV30, with D maybe TRBD1 (6 bases). CDR3 length: 15 amino acids. V shed 3 bases and J shed 2 bases, with 16 bases lying between them. In germline, CDR1 is GTSNPN, CDR2 SVGIG (reference sequence). The CDR3 sequence is CAWSPWDTSNTEAFF. The CDR3 region has the DNA TGTGCCTGGAGCCCCTGGGACACCAGTAACACTGAAGCTTTCTTT.

This chain links TRBV6-6 with TRBJ1-5; D not resolved. Germline CDR1 MNHNY, CDR2 SVGAGI (reference sequence). The V end lost 2 bases, the J end lost 12 bases, and 5 bases lay between the germline ends. The CDR3 is 10 amino acids. This CDR3 reads CASSYPIQHF. The CDR3 region has the DNA TGTGCCAGCAGTTACCCAATCCAGCATTTT.

This clone came up many times. V is TRBV25-1 and J is TRBJ1-1, with no clear D. V shed 6 bases and J shed 0 bases, with 11 bases lying between them. Germline values: CDR1 MGHDK, CDR2 SYGVNS. The CDR3 is made up of 14 amino acids. The CDR3 DNA follows: TGTGCCAGCAGCAACAGAGCCATGAACACTGAAGCTTTCTTT. This translates into CASSNRAMNTEAFF.